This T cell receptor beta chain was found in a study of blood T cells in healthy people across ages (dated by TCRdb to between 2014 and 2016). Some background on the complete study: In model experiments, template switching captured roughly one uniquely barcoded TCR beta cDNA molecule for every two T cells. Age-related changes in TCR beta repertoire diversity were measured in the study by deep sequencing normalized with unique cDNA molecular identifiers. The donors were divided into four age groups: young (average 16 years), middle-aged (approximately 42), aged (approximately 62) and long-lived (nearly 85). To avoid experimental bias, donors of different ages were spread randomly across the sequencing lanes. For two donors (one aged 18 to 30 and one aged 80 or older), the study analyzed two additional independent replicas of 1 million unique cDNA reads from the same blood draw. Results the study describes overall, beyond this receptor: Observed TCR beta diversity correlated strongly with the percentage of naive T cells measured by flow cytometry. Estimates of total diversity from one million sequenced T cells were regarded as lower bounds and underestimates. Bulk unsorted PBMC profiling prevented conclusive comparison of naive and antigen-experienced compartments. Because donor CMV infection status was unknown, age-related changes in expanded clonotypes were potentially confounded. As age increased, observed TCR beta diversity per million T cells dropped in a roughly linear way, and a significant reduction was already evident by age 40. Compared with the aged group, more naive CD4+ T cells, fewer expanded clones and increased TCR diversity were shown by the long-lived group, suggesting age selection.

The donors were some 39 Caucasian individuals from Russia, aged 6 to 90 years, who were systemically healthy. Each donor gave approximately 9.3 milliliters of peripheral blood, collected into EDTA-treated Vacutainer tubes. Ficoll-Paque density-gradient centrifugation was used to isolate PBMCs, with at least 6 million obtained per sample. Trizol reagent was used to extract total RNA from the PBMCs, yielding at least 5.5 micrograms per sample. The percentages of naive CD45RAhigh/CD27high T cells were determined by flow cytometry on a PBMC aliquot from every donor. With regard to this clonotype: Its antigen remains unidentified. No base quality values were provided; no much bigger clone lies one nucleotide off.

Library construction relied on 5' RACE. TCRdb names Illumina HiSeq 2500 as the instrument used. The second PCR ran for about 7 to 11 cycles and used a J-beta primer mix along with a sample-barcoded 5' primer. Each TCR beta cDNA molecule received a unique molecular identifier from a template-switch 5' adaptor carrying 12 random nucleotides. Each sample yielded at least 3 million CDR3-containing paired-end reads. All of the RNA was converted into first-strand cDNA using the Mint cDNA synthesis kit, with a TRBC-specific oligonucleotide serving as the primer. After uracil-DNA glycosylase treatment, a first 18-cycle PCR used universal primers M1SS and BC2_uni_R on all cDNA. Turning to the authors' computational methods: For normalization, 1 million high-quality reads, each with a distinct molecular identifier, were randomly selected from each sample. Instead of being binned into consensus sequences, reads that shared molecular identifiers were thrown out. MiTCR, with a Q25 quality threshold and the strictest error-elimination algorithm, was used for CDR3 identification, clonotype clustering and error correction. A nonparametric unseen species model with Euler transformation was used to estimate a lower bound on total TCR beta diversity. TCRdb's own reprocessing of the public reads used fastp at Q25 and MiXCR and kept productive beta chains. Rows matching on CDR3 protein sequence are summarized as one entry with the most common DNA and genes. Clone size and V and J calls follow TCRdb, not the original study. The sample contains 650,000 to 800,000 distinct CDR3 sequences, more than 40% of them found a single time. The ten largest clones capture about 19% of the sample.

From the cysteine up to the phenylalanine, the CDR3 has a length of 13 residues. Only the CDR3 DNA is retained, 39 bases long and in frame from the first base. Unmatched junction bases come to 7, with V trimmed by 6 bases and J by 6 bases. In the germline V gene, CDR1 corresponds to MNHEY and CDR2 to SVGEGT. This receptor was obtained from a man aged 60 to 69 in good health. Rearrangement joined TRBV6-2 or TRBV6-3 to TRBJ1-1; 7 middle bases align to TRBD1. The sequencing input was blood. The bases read TGTGCCAGCAGATCAACAGGGGAGGCTGAAGCTTTCTTT. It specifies CASRSTGEAEAFF.